This TCR beta chain was sequenced for a study of shared clonotypes between healthy human individuals (dated by TCRdb to the early 2020s). In the study overall: A few men and two women, aged 18 to 49 years, made up the cohort. Between about 0.85 and 9.5 billion PBMCs per donor were obtained by leukapheresis. For each donor, CD4 naive and CD4 memory were each given three plates, CD8 naive was given two plates, and CD8 memory was given one plate. To estimate repertoire size and how much clonotypes are shared between individuals, the study performed deep sequencing of blood TCR repertoires from a few healthy adults. Libraries were prepared and TCR repertoires were sequenced by different laboratories using diverse techniques, in order to increase sequencing depth and limit assay-specific biases. Broad study findings and their caveats: The small number of donors limited the genetic and exposure-history diversity represented. Only blood was sampled, and tissue TCR repertoires likely differ from those in blood. Based on pairwise subsampling, the degree of clonotype sharing among donors was expected to be affected by sequencing depth. When several donors were compared, the shared fraction of clonotypes was approximately 5% for naive CD4, about 4% for naive CD8, more than 2% for memory CD4, and 0.35% to 0.4% for memory CD8. Clonotypes shared by all four sorted-subset donors showed higher generation probabilities than non-shared clonotypes. Larger estimated clonotype richness was generally found for naive subsets than for memory subsets. Rarefaction of sorted-subset datasets indicated incomplete sequencing despite the large sequencing depth.

The germline V gene (reference sequence) yields SGHNT for CDR1 and YYREEE for CDR2. The V end gives up 2 bases and the J end 4 bases, leaving 4 bases in the junction not matched to a gene. The CDR3 holds 16 amino acids from the cysteine to the phenylalanine. The only DNA kept is the CDR3, 48 bases in frame from the first base. CD8 naive samples were CD45RO-negative cells positively selected for CCR7, giving a CD45RA+CCR7+ population that excluded TemRA cells. The donors were healthy, HIV-negative adults with no recently reported acute infections or vaccinations. Only Caucasian adults living in Nashville, Tennessee, USA were represented among the donors. Blood was collected by leukapheresis, and PBMCs were isolated by Ficoll-Histopaque density gradient centrifugation and then cryopreserved in liquid nitrogen vapor phase. Analytical flow cytometry was used to check the purity and quantity of every magnetically sorted T cell population. Genomic DNA was isolated from every sorted fraction and measured by UV absorbance on a Nanodrop 2000c.

Notes on this clone: Its binding antigen is unknown. The sample holds no much larger clone one base away, and base qualities are not on file.

Using the deep immunoSEQ assay, TCR CDR3 regions were amplified from genomic DNA by multiplex PCR. Extracted genomic DNA from each cell subset was distributed evenly across all wells of several immunoSEQ 96-well plates, and each plate was treated as a replicate. Each replicate PCR for sorted subsets received around 200 ng genomic DNA, equal to about 30,000 T cell genomes. Purified libraries were measured with a Qubit 3.0 fluorometer, size-checked on a Bioanalyzer 2100, and measured again with the KAPA Library Quantification kit. Every immunoSEQ 96-well plate was sequenced on a separate single-read 150-cycle Illumina NextSeq 550 flow cell. In the authors' own workflow: The immunoSEQ output contained only junctional sequences without quality scores, so filtering could not match that applied to full-length reads. To assign V/J genes and CDR3, sequences were annotated against IMGT germline references using PyIR, a Python wrapper for IgBLAST v1.9. Reads were filtered out if the reads had weak V/J assignments (E-value above 1e-6), no CDR3, stop codons, out-of-frame junctions, or ambiguous translated residues. V3J clonotypes were defined by identical inferred V gene, J gene, and CDR3 amino acid sequence. The percentage overlap between two repertoires was calculated by dividing the number of shared unique clonotypes by the size of the smaller repertoire. Richness of each repertoire was evaluated using RTK rarefaction, the Chao1 estimator, and Recon v2.1 estimates of unobserved clonotypes. Generation probabilities were computed with OLGA for all TCRbeta clonotypes obtained by the gDNA method from four donors. As stored in TCRdb, this immuneACCESS dataset retains in-frame rearrangements with V and J assigned. A fraction of the clones does not appear; measured against another copy, unresolved V genes explain less than half of the discrepancy, and the remainder lacks a known reason. V and J calls and clone size are as listed in that table; D and trimming were resolved from the DNA. The table for this sample lists millions of clones; around 93% of them were counted only once. About 1.8% of the sample rests with the top ten.

The source of this sequence is a man aged 18 to 30 in good health. Some clones in this sample may be carry-over from other donors' samples. Rearrangement joined TRBV5-4 to TRBJ2-1; TRBD2 fits 12 bases in the junction. Sequenced material: naive CD8+ T cells from PBMCs. In the paper's terms, the cell subset or site label means: CD45RA+CCR7+. The DNA is as follows: TGTGCCAGCAGCTTACCGGGACTAGCGGGTTACAATGAGCAGTTCTTC. This encodes CASSLPGLAGYNEQFF.